The 25 T cell receptor beta chains in this list originate from one sample, sequenced in a study of tumor-infiltrating lymphocytes in primary liver carcinoma. Starting material of 400 to 600 ng total RNA yielded TCR beta cDNA via a constant-region primer. Three nested multiplex PCR rounds, a slightly modified ARM-PCR method, built the TCR beta libraries. In the first two PCR rounds, TRBV1-TRBV30 forward primers were paired with a C-beta reverse primer, and each round lasted roughly 10 cycles. Using its own MiXCR run on the multiplex PCR reads, TCRdb lists one record per CDR3 protein. This table has 50,000 to 70,000 distinct CDR3 sequences, approximately 70% appearing once. Investigators took RNA and DNA out together from roughly 18-30 mg of unsorted bulk tissue. Sequenced input: liver tumor tissue from sampling region 2. Subset: tumor region T2, inferior pole. These receptors were obtained from a man aged 35-49 years with primary liver carcinoma and hepatitis B virus infection.

V is TRBV6-2 or TRBV6-3 and J is TRBJ2-3; maybe TRBD2 (5 bases). The V end lost 6 bases, the J end lost 0 bases, and 13 bases lay between the germline ends. This CDR3 spans 15 amino acids. Germline V gene lookup returns CDR1 MNHEY and CDR2 SVGEGT. The CDR3 DNA sequence: TGTGCCAGCAGGAACGGACTGACTAGCACAGATACGCAGTATTTT. Amino acid sequence: CASRNGLTSTDTQYF.

Comment on this clonotype: Likely a read error: the CDR3 ends without its conserved phenylalanine or tryptophan. The gene calls are TRBV29-1 and TRBJ2-2, with 9 positions matching TRBD1. The CDR3 is made up of 13 amino acids. CDR1 and CDR2 from the germline V gene are SQVTM and ANQGSEA. The CDR3 loop reads CSVEGQGSGELFS. As DNA, the CDR3 is TGCAGCGTCGAAGGACAGGGGTCCGGGGAGCTGTTTTCT.

In the case of this clonotype: At one of its ends the junction is not consistent with the germline gene, which may arise from a read error. The J gene is TRBJ2-3, the V gene TRBV4-1, with D tentatively TRBD2 (5 bases). Germline values: CDR1 MGHRA, CDR2 YSYEKL. The CDR3 covers 14 residues. DNA for the CDR3: TGCGTCAGCAGCCTAGGACTCGTCACAGATACGCAATATTTT. This translates into CVSSLGLVTDTQYF.

This clonotype was seen more than once but under ten times. With a much larger clone just one base away, this may be a read error. This chain joins TRBV13 and TRBJ2-5; tentatively, D is TRBD1 (5 bases). Looked up from germline, CDR1 is PRHDT and CDR2 is FYEKMQ (reference sequence). This CDR3 is built from 15 residues. The CDR3 DNA reads as TGTGCCAGCAGCTTAAGGGGTCAGGACCAAGAGGCCCAGTACTTC. Its translation: CASSLRGQDQEAQYF.

Regarding this clonotype: As the CDR3 is not closed by the conserved phenylalanine or tryptophan, this likely results from a read error. The chain recombines TRBV4-2 with TRBJ2-3, with TRBD2 matching over 14 bases. The CDR3 sequence is 17 residues long. V was pared by 4 bases and J by 2 bases, with 5 bases of the junction left unmatched. From germline, CDR1 is LGHNA and CDR2 YNFKEQ. This CDR3 is CASSLGTSGSVTDTQYL. In nucleotides, the CDR3 is TGTGCCAGCAGCCTGGGGACTAGCGGGAGTGTCACAGATACGCAGTATCTT.

As regards this clonotype: One end of the junction is discordant with germline, which a read error may explain. The chain couples TRBV12-3 or TRBV12-4 to TRBJ2-3; D might be TRBD2 (6 bases). The CDR3 covers 15 residues. The CDR3 sequence is CTSKNRESHWDAQYF. The CDR3 DNA is TGTACCAGCAAAAATCGGGAGAGTCATTGGGATGCGCAGTATTTT.

Concerning this clonotype itself: One end of the junction does not line up with germline, which may come from a read error. The chain joins TRBV12-3 or TRBV12-4 to TRBJ2-1; D remains unclear. The CDR3 runs 14 residues. CDR3 sequence: CSSSPSVSYNEQFF. DNA of the CDR3: TGTTCCAGCAGTCCGTCGGTCTCCTACAATGAGCAGTTCTTC.

As concerns this clonotype: At one of its ends the junction is not consistent with the germline gene, which may arise from a read error. The chain links TRBV11-1 to TRBJ2-1; TRBD2 agrees at 14 bases. Per the germline V gene, CDR1 is SGHAT and CDR2 is FQDESV (reference sequence). CDR3 length: 17 residues. CDR3 coding DNA: TGTGCCAGCAGCCTGGGACTAGCGGGAGAAGTTGACAATGAGCTGTTTTTC. Amino acid sequence: CASSLGLAGEVDNELFF. Drawing the rest from reference TRBV11-1 and TRBJ2-1, the complete variable domain is EAEVAQSPRYKITEKSQAVAFWCDPISGHATLYWYRQILGQGPELLVQFQDESVVDDSQLPKDRFSAERLKGVDSTLKIQPAELGDSAMYLCASSLGLAGEVDNELFFGPGTRLTVL.

V is TRBV14 and J is TRBJ2-5; TRBD1 matches at 10 bases. Germline assignment: CDR1 SGHDN and CDR2 FVKESK. J gave up 0 bases and V 10 bases, and 11 bases lay outside the gene matches. The CDR3 consists of 16 residues. The chain's CDR3 is CANSRRTGGNQETQYF. CDR3 coding DNA: TGTGCCAACAGTCGTCGGACAGGGGGAAACCAAGAGACCCAGTACTTC. The complete variable domain, with remaining parts taken from reference TRBV14 and TRBJ2-5, reads EAGVTQFPSHSVIEKGQTVTLRCDPISGHDNLYWYRRVMGKEIKFLLHFVKESKQDESGMPNNRFLAERTGGTYSTLKVQPAELEDSGVYFCANSRRTGGNQETQYFGPGTRLLVL.

As concerns this clonotype: The CDR3 end shows no conserved phenylalanine or tryptophan, and so a read error is likely. The chain combines TRBV7-9 with TRBJ2-1; D not certain. This CDR3 is 17 amino acids long. V was shortened by 2 bases and J by 7 bases, with 21 bases between the two germline ends. The germline V gene encodes CDR1 SEHNR and CDR2 FQNEAQ (reference sequence). CDR3 residues: CASSLPYEEPKTNEQFS. DNA for the CDR3: TGTGCCAGCAGCTTACCATATGAGGAGCCTAAAACAAATGAGCAGTTCTCC.

This clonotype appeared a few times. This rearrangement joins TRBV7-9 to TRBJ2-1; D is possibly TRBD1 (6 bases). The CDR3 runs to 17 residues. Germline V gene lookup returns CDR1 SEHNR and CDR2 FQNEAQ (reference sequence). V was clipped by 2 bases and J by 7 bases, with 21 bases between them. The DNA of the CDR3 is TGTGCCAGCAGCTTACCAAATCAGGGGCCCAAAACAAATGAGCAGTTCTTC. Residues: CASSLPNQGPKTNEQFF.

In regard to this clonotype: A clone one base away is much larger, so this may be a read error. J is TRBJ2-7 and V is TRBV7-9, with D perhaps matching TRBD1 or TRBD2 (5 bases each). Looked up from germline, CDR1 is SEHNR and CDR2 is FQNEAQ (reference sequence). The CDR3 consists of 14 residues. Trimming removed 5 bases from V and 3 bases from J, with 14 bases in between. The CDR3 DNA sequence: TGTGCCAGCAGCCCCAGGGAGAGGGTCTACGAGCAGTACTTC. This codes for CASSPRERVYEQYF.

By share, this clonotype counts as medium-sized. The V and J genes are TRBV11-2 and TRBJ1-3; D might be TRBD1 (5 bases). The V and J ends lost 3 bases and 2 bases respectively, with 11 bases between them. The CDR3 covers 15 residues. Per germline, CDR1 SGHAT and CDR2 FQNNGV. CDR3 DNA: TGTGCCAGCAGCTTTTTTGAAGGGGCTGGAAACACCATATATTTT. This codes for CASSFFEGAGNTIYF.

V gene TRBV6-6 combines with J gene TRBJ2-3; a possible D gene is TRBD1 (5 bases). Germline assignment: CDR1 MNHNY and CDR2 SVGAGI (reference sequence). CDR3 length equals 13 residues. Deletions cut 5 bases from V and 1 base from J, with 7 bases between. The CDR3 DNA reads as TGTGCCAGCAGTCCCAGGGGCACAGATACGCAGTATTTT. The encoded protein is CASSPRGTDTQYF.

This clonotype has only a few counts. At one end, the junction sequence differs from germline, possibly due to a read error. This chain links TRBV29-1 with TRBJ1-2; D not certain. The CDR3 is made up of 11 amino acids. Looked up from germline, CDR1 is SQVTM and CDR2 is ANQGSEA. CDR3 DNA sequence: TGCAGCGTTGCCTTCGGGAATGGTTACACCTTC. Translated, it gives CSVAFGNGYTF.

V usage is TRBV5-1 and J usage is TRBJ1-2; the D gene is possibly TRBD1 (6 bases). The V end was cut by 2 bases, the J end by 6 bases, with 14 bases between. The germline CDR1 and CDR2 sequences are SGHRS and YFSETQ. CDR3 length equals 14 residues. In nucleotides, the CDR3 is TGCGCCAGCAGCTTCGGCGAGGGACAACATGGCTACACCTTC. Amino acids: CASSFGEGQHGYTF.

This clonotype was observed a few times. The junction differs from germline at one of its ends, possibly a read error. The V call is TRBV4-1, the J call TRBJ2-2, with D possibly matching TRBD2 (6 bases). The CDR3 has 19 amino acids. Germline CDR1 MGHRA, CDR2 YSYEKL. DNA for the CDR3: TGCGCCAGTAGCCAAGAGAGTGGGGCTCCAGGGAGGAACACCTGGGAGCTGTTTTTT. Its protein is CASSQESGAPGRNTWELFF.

With respect to this clonotype: One junction end does not reproduce the germline sequence, and a read error may be involved. The CDR3 coding sequence is TGTGTCAGCCACCGAACTCCTGGGAAATACAATGAGCAGTTCTTC. Amino acids: CVSHRTPGKYNEQFF. The chain is built from TRBV6-1 and TRBJ2-1, with D unresolved. There are 15 residues in the CDR3. Germline V gene lookup returns CDR1 MNHNS and CDR2 SASEGT.

Comment on this clonotype: The final CDR3 position lacks the conserved phenylalanine or tryptophan, pointing to a likely read error. The chain joins TRBV11-2 to TRBJ2-5; the match to TRBD2 covers 10 bases. The CDR3 is 18 amino acids. CDR1 and CDR2 (germline): SGHAT, FQNNGV. Germline trimming cut 2 bases from V and 4 bases from J; bases unmatched to any gene: 13. CDR3 bases: TGTGCCAGCAGCTTAAATCCGTGGTCTAGCGGGGGAGGAGAGACCCAGTACTCC. The encoded protein is CASSLNPWSSGGGETQYS.

Of note for this clonotype: This likely comes from a read error, as the CDR3 has no conserved phenylalanine or tryptophan at its end. The genes are TRBV6-1 and TRBJ2-7; D is unclear. Germline CDR1 reads MNHNS; CDR2 reads SASEGT. Trimming removed 7 bases from V and 0 bases from J, with 19 bases in between. CDR3 size: 16 residues. CDR3: CASTPNRALSSYEQYS. In DNA form, the CDR3 reads TGTGCCAGCACTCCTAACCGAGCCCTAAGCTCCTACGAGCAGTACTCC.

Details on this clonotype: Compared with germline, one end of the junction differs, possibly owing to a read error. The chain couples TRBV10-3 to TRBJ1-2; a weak D match, TRBD1 (6 bases). The CDR3 is 15 residues long. Germline values: CDR1 ENHRY, CDR2 SYGVKD. The chain's CDR3 is CTISKGSQGLRGYTF. The CDR3 nucleotides are TGTACCATCAGTAAGGGGTCACAGGGTTTGCGCGGATACACCTTC.

In regard to this clonotype: Likely a read error: the CDR3 ends without its conserved phenylalanine or tryptophan. Because the CDR3's place on the DNA is in doubt, the DNA is left out and the CDR3 is given as listed by TCRdb. The genes are TRBV5-6 and TRBJ2-7; the table's D call TRBD1 went unverified against the DNA. Inclusive of both ends, the CDR3 amounts to 15 amino acids. Germline values: CDR1 SGHDT, CDR2 YYEEEE. CDR3 sequence reads: CASSLGDRVWDEQYL.

The chain couples TRBV6-1 to TRBJ2-3, with D possibly matching TRBD2 (6 bases). CDR3 size: 21 residues. V was trimmed by 5 bases and J by 4 bases, leaving 34 bases between them. The germline V gene has CDR1 MNHNS and CDR2 SASEGT. As DNA, the CDR3 is TGTGCCAGCAGTTCCCCCGGGACTCCAGTACTCCTATGGGTCCGCTCAGATACGCAGTATTTT. Its translation: CASSSPGTPVLLWVRSDTQYF.

This clonotype was recorded a few times. A much larger clone sits a single nucleotide away, making a read error possible. The chain carries TRBV5-1 and TRBJ1-3; D possibly corresponds to TRBD1 (6 bases). V was shortened by 4 bases and J by 2 bases, with 10 bases between the two germline ends. CDR1 is SGHRS, CDR2 YFSETQ, per germline. This CDR3 contains 14 residues. The CDR3 loop is CASSQTGPGNTIYF. In nucleotides, the CDR3 is TGCGCCAGCAGCCAGACAGGCCCTGGAAACACCATATATTTT.

To note about this clonotype: A clone one base away is much larger, so this may be a read error. The gene calls are TRBV5-6 and TRBJ2-5; D unclear. Between the trimmed V and J ends, which lost 7 bases and 0 bases, there was a span of 10 bases. This CDR3 spans 13 amino acids. CDR1 and CDR2 (germline): SGHDT, YYEEEE. CDR3 residues: CASGEEYQETQYF. Here the CDR3 DNA reads TGTGCCAGCGGCGAGGAGTACCAAGAGACCCAGTACTTC.